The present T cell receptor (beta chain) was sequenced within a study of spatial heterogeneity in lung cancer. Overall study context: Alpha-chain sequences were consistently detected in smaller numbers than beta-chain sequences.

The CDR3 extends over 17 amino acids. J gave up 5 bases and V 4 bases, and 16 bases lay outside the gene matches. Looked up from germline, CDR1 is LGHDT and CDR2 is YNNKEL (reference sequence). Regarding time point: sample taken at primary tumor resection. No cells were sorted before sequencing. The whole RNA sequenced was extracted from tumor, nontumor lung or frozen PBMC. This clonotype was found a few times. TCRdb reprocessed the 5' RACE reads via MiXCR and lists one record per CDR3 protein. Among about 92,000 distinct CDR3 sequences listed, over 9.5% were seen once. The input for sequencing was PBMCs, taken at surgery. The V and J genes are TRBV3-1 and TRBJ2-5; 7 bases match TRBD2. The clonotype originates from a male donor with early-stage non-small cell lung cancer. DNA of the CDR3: TGTGCCAGCAGCCGGAGAGGATCAGCGGGGCAAAGGGAGACCCAGTACTTC. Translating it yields CASSRRGSAGQRETQYF.